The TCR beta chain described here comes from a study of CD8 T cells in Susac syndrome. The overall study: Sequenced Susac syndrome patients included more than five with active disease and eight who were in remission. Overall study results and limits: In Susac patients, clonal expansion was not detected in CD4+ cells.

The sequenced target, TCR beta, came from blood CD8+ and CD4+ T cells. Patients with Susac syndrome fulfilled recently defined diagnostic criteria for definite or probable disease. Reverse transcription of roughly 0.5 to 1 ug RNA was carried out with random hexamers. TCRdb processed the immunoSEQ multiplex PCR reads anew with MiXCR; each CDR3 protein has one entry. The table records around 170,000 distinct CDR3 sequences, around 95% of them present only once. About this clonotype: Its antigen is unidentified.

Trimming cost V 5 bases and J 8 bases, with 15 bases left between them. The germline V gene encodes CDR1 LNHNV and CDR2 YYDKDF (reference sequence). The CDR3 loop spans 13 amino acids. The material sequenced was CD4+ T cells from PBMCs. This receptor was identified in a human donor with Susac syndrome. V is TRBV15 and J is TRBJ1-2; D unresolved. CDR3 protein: CATSGRLFEGYTF. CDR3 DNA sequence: TGTGCCACCAGCGGTCGACTCTTCGAGGGCTACACCTTC.